A single sample gave rise to the 9 T cell receptor beta chains below, sequenced in a study of T cells in narcolepsy. The table came from immunoSEQ multiplex PCR; TCRdb's copy has only in-frame clones and leaves some out. The table includes about 33,000 clones, less than 85% detected once. The sequenced sample was CD45RA- memory CD4+ T cells from PBMCs. The source of these receptors is a human donor with narcolepsy.

This clone has a single count. The J gene is TRBJ2-7, the V gene TRBV11-2; 7 nucleotides agree with TRBD2. CDR1 SGHAT and CDR2 FQNNGV come from the germline V gene. CDR3 size: 15 residues. Trimming took 4 bases from V and 5 from J; bases not matched to a gene: 11. The CDR3 loop reads CASSSEGRGRDEQYF. The CDR3 DNA sequence: TGTGCCAGCAGCTCGGAAGGGAGGGGCCGGGACGAGCAGTACTTC.

CDR3 sequence reads: CASSPSGQVGQPQHF. In DNA, the CDR3 is TGCGCCAGCAGCCCCTCTGGACAGGTTGGTCAGCCCCAGCATTTT. The chain links TRBV5-1 to TRBJ1-5; 7 bases are a match to TRBD1. The junction had 10 bases not matched to a gene; V was cut back by 4 bases and J by 6 bases. Germline V gene data show CDR1 as SGHRS and CDR2 as YFSETQ. The CDR3 contains 15 residues.

The chain combines TRBV5-6 with TRBJ2-5, with 9 bases fitting TRBD2. The germline CDR1 and CDR2 sequences are SGHDT and YYEEEE. CDR3 length: 15 residues. Trimming at V came to 0 bases and at J to 9 bases, leaving 9 bases not matched to a gene. CDR3 nucleotides: TGTGCCAGCAGCTTGGGTCAGGTAGCGGGGGTGGCCCAGTACTTC. Encoded protein: CASSLGQVAGVAQYF. Together with reference TRBV5-6 and TRBJ2-5, the CDR3 gives the full variable domain: DAGVTQSPTHLIKTRGQQVTLRCSPKSGHDTVSWYQQALGQGPQFIFQYYEEEERQRGNFPDRFSGHQFPNYSSELNVNALLLGDSALYLCASSLGQVAGVAQYFGPGTRLLVL.

V is TRBV7-2 and J is TRBJ2-3, with 8 bases that match TRBD2. V gave up 1 base and J gave up 6 bases; unmatched junction bases: 9. Germline V gene data show CDR1 as SGHTA and CDR2 as FQGNSA. The CDR3 is 16 residues long. The DNA of the CDR3 is TGTGCCAGCAGCTTAGTACCGGGGGGGCCCGTTGATACGCAGTATTTT. Protein sequence: CASSLVPGGPVDTQYF.

The gene calls are TRBV21-1 and TRBJ1-1. TRBV21-1 is deemed a pseudogene. The CDR3 covers 15 residues. In DNA form, the CDR3 reads TGTGCCAGCAGCAAAGGTCCACCGTTGAACACTGAAGCTTTCTTT. It codes for CASSKGPPLNTEAFF.

The V and J genes are TRBV7-3 and TRBJ2-3; D remains unclear. The CDR3 is 15 amino acids. V was pared by 3 bases and J by 4 bases, with 14 bases between. The germline V gene encodes CDR1 SGHTA and CDR2 FQGTGA. In DNA, the CDR3 is TGTGCCAGCAGCTTTGGCGGATCTCGCGCAGATACGCAGTATTTT. It specifies CASSFGGSRADTQYF.

The V gene is TRBV14, the J gene TRBJ1-4; D remains ambiguous. The CDR3 has 14 residues. Germline V lookup: CDR1 SGHDN, CDR2 FVKESK. Trimming pared 2 bases from V and 4 bases from J, leaving 8 bases between. CDR3 in DNA: TGTGCCAGCAGCCAACGGGCCGTTAATGAAAAACTGTTTTTT. Protein sequence: CASSQRAVNEKLFF.

The chain employs TRBV4-1 and TRBJ1-3; D gene uncertain. The V gene's germline CDR1 is MGHRA and CDR2 YSYEKL. V was cut by 3 bases and J by 0 bases, with 9 bases left in between. This CDR3 is built from 15 residues. This chain's CDR3 is CASSHPTLSGNTIYF. CDR3 coding DNA: TGCGCCAGCAGCCACCCGACACTCTCTGGAAACACCATATATTTT.

The J gene is TRBJ2-5, the V gene TRBV25-1, with a possible D match to TRBD2 (6 bases). The CDR3 sequence is 14 residues long. Trimming removed 7 bases at V and 2 bases at J, with 14 bases between. The germline CDR1 and CDR2 sequences are MGHDK and SYGVNS. CDR3 nucleotides: TGTGCCAGCACTCCCCGCGGGGCGCAAGAGACCCAGTACTTC. This gives the protein CASTPRGAQETQYF. Using reference TRBV25-1 and TRBJ2-5 for the parts outside the CDR3, the full variable domain is EADIYQTPRYLVIGTGKKITLECSQTMGHDKMYWYQQDPGMELHLIHYSYGVNSTEKGDLSSESTVSRIRTEHFPLTLESARPSHTSQYLCASTPRGAQETQYFGPGTRLLVL.